The present T cell receptor (beta chain) was sequenced within a study of T cell responses to AZD1222 COVID-19 vaccine. General study points: Without day 14 samples, only post-peak T cell repertoires were studied. Spike-specific TCR breadth and depth both grew after two AZD1222 doses. Dominant at 160-218 and 743-854, vaccine-associated CD4 TCRs also spanned spike. White British ancestry dominated among donors, who included more females, and clonal diversity was possibly underestimated.

With respect to this clone: Its antigen is currently unknown.

Profiled with immunoSEQ multiplex PCR; TCRdb holds only in-frame clones, not every one. The table lists roughly 96,000 clones, roughly 88% of them singletons, with roughly 24% in the top ten. The material was peripheral blood, obtained on day 0 of AZD1222 vaccination. The receptor was isolated from an adult in good health.

Here the CDR3 DNA reads TGTGCCAGTAGTATAGAGGGGGCCAGCAATCAGCCCCAGCATTTT. Translated: CASSIEGASNQPQHF. The chain has TRBV19 and TRBJ1-5; D is possibly TRBD1 (6 bases). The germline gives CDR1 LNHDA, CDR2 SQIVND (reference sequence). CDR3 size: 15 residues. V was pared by 0 bases and J by 1 base, with 7 bases between. The variable domain in full, with the rest retrieved from reference TRBV19 and TRBJ1-5, is DGGITQSPKYLFRKEGQNVTLSCEQNLNHDAMYWYRQDPGQGLRLIYYSQIVNDFQKGDIAEGYSVSREKKESFPLTVTSAQKNPTAFYLCASSIEGASNQPQHFGDGTRLSIL.